The 26 T cell receptor beta chains presented below share a single source sample, sequenced in a study of blood T cell repertoires in COVID-19. Repertoires were generated with immunoSEQ multiplex PCR, while TCRdb's copy carries only in-frame clones and drops some. This table has hundreds of thousands of clones, 80% to 90% appearing once. What was sequenced was PBMCs or T cells enriched from blood (not recorded which). Every receptor here comes from a man aged 25 to 40 who had recovered from COVID-19.

This chain uses TRBV4-1 with TRBJ2-1; TRBD2 matches at 11 bases. After removal of 4 bases from V and 8 bases from J, the junction contained 13 bases not matched to a gene. Germline V gene data show CDR1 as MGHRA and CDR2 as YSYEKL. The CDR3 spans 17 residues. This CDR3 reads CASSLRTSGPGGDEQFF. The CDR3 DNA reads TGCGCCAGCAGCCTCCGGACTAGCGGGCCGGGGGGCGATGAGCAGTTCTTC.

The chain carries TRBV11-2 and TRBJ1-6; TRBD1 is a possible D gene (5 bases). Trimming pared 6 bases from V and 7 bases from J, leaving 22 bases between. The CDR3 is 17 amino acids. Germline values: CDR1 SGHAT, CDR2 FQNNGV. CDR3 nucleotides: TGTGCCAGCAGTCTAAAGGCCGGGGGGACCCCAAATTCACCCCTCCACTTT. Amino acid sequence: CASSLKAGGTPNSPLHF. The full variable domain, its missing parts supplied by reference TRBV11-2 and TRBJ1-6, is EAGVAQSPRYKIIEKRQSVAFWCNPISGHATLYWYQQILGQGPKLLIQFQNNGVVDDSQLPKDRFSAERLKGVDSTLKIQPAKLEDSAVYLCASSLKAGGTPNSPLHFGNGTRLTVT.

The V call is TRBV15, the J call TRBJ2-2; D uncertain. CDR1 and CDR2 (germline): LNHNV, YYDKDF (reference sequence). CDR3 length: 14 residues. Trimming took off 5 bases at V and 4 bases at J, with 11 bases between the two ends. CDR3 loop: CATSGASGTGELFF. The CDR3 nucleotides read TGTGCCACCAGCGGAGCCTCGGGCACCGGGGAGCTGTTTTTT.

J is TRBJ2-7 and V is TRBV7-2, with 9 bases identical to TRBD1. CDR3 length: 14 amino acids. The germline V gene encodes CDR1 SGHTA and CDR2 FQGNSA. Trimming took 0 bases from V and 10 from J; bases not matched to a gene: 7. CDR3 protein: CASSLASGTGLQYF. The CDR3 DNA reads as TGTGCCAGCAGCTTAGCTTCCGGGACAGGGCTACAGTACTTC.

J is TRBJ2-5 and V is TRBV3-1 (or the pseudogene TRBV3-2); a weak D match, TRBD1 (5 bases). CDR1 is LGHDT, CDR2 YNNKEL, per germline (reference sequence). The CDR3 is 16 residues long. The ends were cut back, 1 base at V and 5 bases at J, with 17 bases in the middle. CDR3 sequence: CASSQASGLGRETQYF. The CDR3 DNA reads as TGTGCCAGCAGCCAAGCCTCAGGGCTTGGAAGGGAGACCCAGTACTTC.

The chain uses TRBV10-2 and TRBJ1-2, with D possibly being TRBD1 (6 bases). The CDR3 runs 14 residues. Deletions cut 6 bases from V and 2 bases from J, with 13 bases between. Germline V gene sequence: CDR1 WSHSY, CDR2 SAAADI. CDR3 sequence reads: CASSFKDRNYGYTF. The CDR3 coding sequence is TGCGCCAGCAGCTTTAAGGACAGAAACTATGGCTACACCTTC.

CDR3 region: CASNPGQASGPQHF. The CDR3 region has the DNA TGTGCCAGTAACCCAGGCCAGGCTTCTGGGCCCCAGCATTTT. The rearrangement links TRBV19 to TRBJ1-5; D gene uncertain. The CDR3 has 14 residues. Trimming stripped 7 bases from V and 9 bases from J, with 19 bases between. Per germline, CDR1 LNHDA and CDR2 SQIVND (reference sequence).

The rearrangement links TRBV16 to TRBJ1-1; no definite D call. This CDR3 region has 13 residues. CDR1 is KGHSY and CDR2 is FQNENV in the germline V gene. With 0 bases removed from V and 3 bases from J, the gap between germline ends came to 5 bases. The CDR3 DNA is TGTGCCAGCAGCCAATCCGGGGACACTGAAGCTTTCTTT. Protein product: CASSQSGDTEAFF.

The chain is built from TRBV6-1 and TRBJ1-3; the D is unclear. The CDR3 consists of 14 residues. Germline CDR1 reads MNHNS; CDR2 reads SASEGT. The germline V and J ends were trimmed by 2 bases and 1 base, with 6 bases remaining between them. CDR3 loop: CASSEKPSGNTIYF. CDR3 nucleotide sequence: TGTGCCAGCAGTGAAAAGCCTTCTGGAAACACCATATATTTT.

The CDR3 DNA follows: TGTGCCAGTAGTCTCCTCCTGGACAGCTATGGCTACACCTTC. Protein: CASSLLLDSYGYTF. The chain is built from TRBV19 and TRBJ1-2; possibly TRBD1 for D (6 bases). The CDR3 loop spans 14 amino acids. V shed 5 bases and J shed 4 bases, with 14 bases lying between them. From germline, CDR1 is LNHDA and CDR2 SQIVND (reference sequence). The full variable domain, completed using reference TRBV19 and TRBJ1-2, is DGGITQSPKYLFRKEGQNVTLSCEQNLNHDAMYWYRQDPGQGLRLIYYSQIVNDFQKGDIAEGYSVSREKKESFPLTVTSAQKNPTAFYLCASSLLLDSYGYTFGSGTRLTVV.

This clone was recorded only once. CDR3 residues: CAWRVWREGEKLFF. CDR3 bases: TGTGCCTGGAGGGTTTGGAGGGAAGGTGAAAAACTGTTTTTT. This chain joins TRBV30 and TRBJ1-4; D remains unclear. The CDR3 covers 14 residues. Per the germline V gene, CDR1 is GTSNPN and CDR2 is SVGIG (reference sequence). Trimming took off 3 bases at V and 7 bases at J, with 15 bases between the two ends.

The rearrangement links TRBV7-9 to TRBJ2-5; 9 bases are shared with TRBD2. V gave up 3 bases and J gave up 2 bases; unmatched junction bases: 4. CDR3 length: 15 residues. CDR1 and CDR2 from the germline V gene are SEHNR and FQNEAQ (reference sequence). The CDR3 DNA reads as TGTGCCAGCAGCTTTTTCCTAGCGGGACAAGAGACCCAGTACTTC. Its protein product is CASSFFLAGQETQYF. Together with reference TRBV7-9 and TRBJ2-5, the CDR3 gives the full variable domain: DTGVSQNPRHKITKRGQNVTFRCDPISEHNRLYWYRQTLGQGPEFLTYFQNEAQLEKSRLLSDRFSAERPKGSFSTLEIQRTEQGDSAMYLCASSFFLAGQETQYFGPGTRLLVL.

Note on this clone: Relative to the germline gene, one junction end is altered; a read error may explain this. The chain combines TRBV18 with TRBJ1-3; 8 bases fit TRBD1. Germline loops: CDR1 KGHSH, CDR2 LQKENI. The CDR3 has 16 residues. The CDR3 DNA sequence: TGTGCCAGCTCACTTTCCCTCAGGGGGCCTGGAAACACCATTTATTTT. It codes for CASSLSLRGPGNTIYF.

The chain is built from TRBV2 and TRBJ1-1, with 8 bases fitting TRBD1. The CDR3 is 15 amino acids. V shed 8 bases and J 0 bases; nucleotides not matched to a gene: 8. Germline lookup yields CDR1 SNHLY and CDR2 FYNNEI. CDR3 coding DNA: TGTGCCAGCCGACAGGGGTCACAGTTGAACACTGAAGCTTTCTTT. This encodes CASRQGSQLNTEAFF.

This clone was detected only a few times. The V and J genes are TRBV10-3 and TRBJ1-3, with D maybe TRBD1 (5 bases). Trimming shortened V by 4 bases and J by 1 base, and 8 bases separated the two germline ends. Germline CDR1 reads ENHRY; CDR2 reads SYGVKD. The CDR3 has 14 amino acids. The DNA of the CDR3 is TGTGCCATCAGTGGGGGGGAGTCTGGAAACACCATATATTTT. The encoded protein is CAISGGESGNTIYF.

The chain carries TRBV19 and TRBJ1-2; tentative D call: TRBD1 (6 bases). Germline CDR1 is LNHDA and CDR2 is SQIVND (reference sequence). With 7 bases removed from V and 6 bases from J, the gap between germline ends came to 12 bases. The CDR3 consists of 12 residues. Written as DNA, the CDR3 is TGTGCCAGTACCGAGACAGGAGATGGCTACACCTTC. Protein: CASTETGDGYTF.

This chain uses TRBV19 with TRBJ2-7; D gene uncertain. Trimming shortened V by 3 bases and J by 0 bases, and 9 bases separated the two germline ends. The CDR3 is 14 amino acids. The germline V gene encodes CDR1 LNHDA and CDR2 SQIVND (reference sequence). CDR3 residues: CASSIAVSSYEQYF. CDR3 in DNA: TGTGCCAGTAGTATTGCTGTGAGCTCCTACGAGCAGTACTTC.

The chain links TRBV30 to TRBJ2-1, with D possibly being TRBD1 (6 bases). Germline V gene lookup returns CDR1 GTSNPN and CDR2 SVGIG (reference sequence). V lost 3 bases and J 11 bases, leaving 20 bases between the germline ends. The CDR3 loop spans 14 amino acids. The CDR3 protein is CAWSLQGPTMKQFF. The DNA for the CDR3 is TGTGCCTGGAGCTTACAGGGCCCTACAATGAAGCAGTTCTTC.

V gene TRBV7-3 combines with J gene TRBJ2-2; 7 nucleotides line up with TRBD1. The length of the CDR3 is 13 residues. V lost 5 bases, J lost 6 bases, and 3 bases stayed unmatched. The germline V gene has CDR1 SGHTA and CDR2 FQGTGA. In DNA, the CDR3 is TGTGCCAGCAGCGCCACAGGGGCCGGGGAGCTGTTTTTT. Encoded protein: CASSATGAGELFF.

The rearrangement links TRBV28 to TRBJ1-1; unclear D gene. The V end lost 7 bases, the J end lost 3 bases, and 9 bases lay between the germline ends. Germline V CDR1 and CDR2: MDHEN, SYDVKM. The CDR3 consists of 12 residues. Here the CDR3 reads CASTLLHTEAFF. The CDR3 bases are TGTGCCAGCACCCTCCTTCACACTGAAGCTTTCTTT. The whole variable domain, remainder taken from reference TRBV28 and TRBJ1-1, is DVKVTQSSRYLVKRTGEKVFLECVQDMDHENMFWYRQDPGLGLRLIYFSYDVKMKEKGDIPEGYSVSREKKERFSLILESASTNQTSMYLCASTLLHTEAFFGQGTRLTVV.

V is TRBV10-3 and J is TRBJ2-3, with TRBD2 matching 11 bases. After removal of 0 bases from V and 1 base from J, the junction contained 6 bases not matched to a gene. From germline, CDR1 is ENHRY and CDR2 SYGVKD. The CDR3 totals 18 residues. Written as DNA, the CDR3 is TGTGCCATCAGTGAGTCGAGCACTAGCGGGAGTGGCACAGATACGCAGTATTTT. Residues: CAISESSTSGSGTDTQYF.

This rearrangement joins TRBV7-9 to TRBJ1-1; D is ambiguous. Trimming removed 5 bases from V and 1 base from J, with 8 bases in between. The CDR3 totals 13 residues. Germline V gene lookup returns CDR1 SEHNR and CDR2 FQNEAQ (reference sequence). The CDR3 loop reads CASSPNRNTEAFF. In nucleotides, the CDR3 is TGTGCCAGCAGCCCCAACAGGAACACTGAAGCTTTCTTT.

This chain joins TRBV28 and TRBJ1-2, with TRBD1 matching over 7 bases. The V segment lost 3 bases and the J segment 4 bases; nucleotides outside the gene matches: 5. This CDR3 has 14 amino acids. The V gene's germline CDR1 is MDHEN and CDR2 SYDVKM. The CDR3 DNA sequence: TGTGCCAGCAGTTTTCCCCAGGGGGTCTATGGCTACACCTTC. Its translation: CASSFPQGVYGYTF.

V gene TRBV6-2 or TRBV6-3 combines with J gene TRBJ2-7, with D perhaps matching TRBD1 (6 bases). V gave up 0 bases and J gave up 3 bases, with 18 bases separating them. From germline, CDR1 is MNHEY and CDR2 SVGEGT. CDR3 size: 17 residues. The DNA for the CDR3 is TGTGCCAGCAGTTACTCGACAGACAGGAGCCTCCGCTACGAGCAGTACTTC. Translation gives CASSYSTDRSLRYEQYF.

The chain employs TRBV21-1 and TRBJ1-1. TRBV21-1 is a pseudogene. CDR3 size: 18 residues. The CDR3 DNA is TGTGCCAGCAGCAGACCAAAAGCGGCAGCATCCTTCAACACTGAAGCTTTCTTT. It yields the protein CASSRPKAAASFNTEAFF.

This chain joins TRBV7-2 and TRBJ2-3; D is possibly TRBD2 (6 bases). Germline V gene data show CDR1 as SGHTA and CDR2 as FQGNSA. V was shortened by 4 bases and J by 0 bases, with 8 bases between the two germline ends. There are 14 residues in the CDR3. CDR3 sequence (DNA): TGTGCCAGCAGCTCGAGCGGGAGCACAGATACGCAGTATTTT. Translating it yields CASSSSGSTDTQYF.